The 5 T cell receptor beta chains given below trace back to one sample, sequenced in a study of blood T cell repertoires in COVID-19. Libraries were prepared by immunoSEQ multiplex PCR; TCRdb keeps only in-frame clonotypes and omits some of them. The table lists a few hundred thousand clones, around 88% of them singletons. The sample was peripheral blood. The receptors stem from a woman aged 45-65 years with COVID-19, enrolled during active disease.

This clone has a handful of counts. The chain couples TRBV28 to TRBJ1-5, with unresolved D. The CDR3 spans 14 residues. V was pared by 1 base and J by 7 bases, with 11 bases between. Per the germline V gene, CDR1 is MDHEN and CDR2 is SYDVKM. For the CDR3, the DNA is TGTGCCAGCAGTTTATCTATGGGGAGACAGCCCCAGCATTTT. Its protein product is CASSLSMGRQPQHF. The whole variable domain, remainder taken from reference TRBV28 and TRBJ1-5, is DVKVTQSSRYLVKRTGEKVFLECVQDMDHENMFWYRQDPGLGLRLIYFSYDVKMKEKGDIPEGYSVSREKKERFSLILESASTNQTSMYLCASSLSMGRQPQHFGDGTRLSIL.

The rearrangement uses TRBV30 and TRBJ1-2; D not resolved. Trimming shortened V by 1 base and J by 5 bases, and 8 bases separated the two germline ends. Germline lookup yields CDR1 GTSNPN and CDR2 SVGIG (reference sequence). This CDR3 contains 12 residues. CDR3 bases: TGTGCCTGGAGTGGGGCTCTTTATGGCTACACCTTC. Translation: CAWSGALYGYTF.

The chain couples TRBV9 to TRBJ2-7; D possibly corresponds to TRBD2 (8 bases). The CDR3 is made up of 16 amino acids. Germline-derived CDR1 and CDR2 are SGDLS and YYNGEE. V lost 4 bases, J lost 4 bases, and 21 bases lay in between. The CDR3 nucleotides are TGTGCCAGCAGCCCGCGGGGGGACAGAATAGGGTACGAGCAGTACTTC. It encodes CASSPRGDRIGYEQYF.

The chain joins TRBV19 to TRBJ2-2; D remains ambiguous. This CDR3 contains 18 residues. Trimming removed 5 bases from V and 5 bases from J, with 24 bases in between. Germline V gene data show CDR1 as LNHDA and CDR2 as SQIVND (reference sequence). This chain's CDR3 is CASSGPTAPRIVTGELFF. The CDR3, as DNA: TGTGCCAGTAGTGGCCCAACCGCTCCTCGTATTGTGACCGGGGAGCTGTTTTTT.

V gene TRBV24-1 combines with J gene TRBJ1-2; 10 bases agree with TRBD1. The CDR3 extends over 14 amino acids. V gave up 4 bases and J gave up 7 bases; unmatched junction bases: 5. Germline V gives CDR1 KGHDR, CDR2 SFDVKD. The CDR3 loop is CATSEGQGNRGYTF. The CDR3 nucleotides read TGTGCCACCAGTGAGGGACAGGGGAACCGTGGCTACACCTTC.